This entry concerns a single T cell receptor (beta chain). This receptor's antigen is unknown. It has no much larger one-base neighbor in the sample; base qualities were not kept. Instrument on record: Illumina HiSeq 1500. The public reads were reprocessed in TCRdb via fastp at Q25 and MiXCR, keeping in-frame beta chains. Merged by CDR3 protein, the rows form single entries marked with the most common genes and DNA. For this sample the table gives over 150,000 distinct CDR3 sequences, of which about a sixth were detected only once. The ten largest clones capture 25% of the sample. This sample stems from a study of T cell repertoires in cytomegalovirus infection (dated by TCRdb to between 2019 and 2020). Context from the whole study: Donor HLA type was relevant to the analysis, because carriage of CMV infection together with the matching HLA type was indicated by public TCR beta signatures. Findings and caveats that apply to the study as a whole: In both this cohort and an independent cohort of some 380 donors, the cumulative frequency of public TCR beta family members distinguished carriers of CMV infection plus the relevant HLA type. The ex vivo response was dominated by HLA-C-restricted CMV-specific TCR beta clonotypes, which also provided the single most frequent clonotype in two of eight donors.

Sequencing was done on a sample of CD8+ T cells from PBMCs. This receptor was taken from a human donor in good health (CMV status not recorded). Some clones in this sample may be carry-over from other donors' samples.

CDR3 reads: CASSPGTSFHEQYF. The DNA sequence is given as TGTGCCAGCAGTCCCGGGACTAGCTTCCACGAGCAGTACTTC. The rearrangement joined TRBV6-5 to TRBJ2-7, with 9 junctional bases fitting TRBD2. The CDR1 and CDR2 encoded by the germline V gene are MNHEY and SVGAGI. The CDR3 spans 14 residues, from the cysteine through the phenylalanine. The read is trimmed to its CDR3 DNA, 42 bases read in frame from base 1. The V end gives up 5 bases and the J end 5 bases, leaving 7 bases in the junction not matched to a gene.